The next 25 T cell receptor beta chains were all read from a single sample in a study of beta chain features in type 1 diabetes. cDNA synthesis used the whole RNA isolate, giving expressed TCRB sequences. Sequencing was performed with immunoSEQ multiplex PCR; in TCRdb, only in-frame clones are kept and a portion is missing. The sample records approximately 200,000 clones, 7.5% to 10% being singletons. The sample taken for sequencing was naive CD4+ T cells from blood. All receptors come from a woman aged 18-29 years in good health.

The rearrangement joins TRBV11-2 to TRBJ2-1, with a weak D call TRBD1 (6 bases). Germline V CDR1 and CDR2: SGHAT, FQNNGV. The germline V and J ends were trimmed by 1 base and 4 bases, with 8 bases remaining between them. The CDR3 contains 14 residues. The CDR3, as DNA: TGTGCCAGCAGCTTAGGGGACACTTACAATGAGCAGTTCTTC. Protein: CASSLGDTYNEQFF.

This clone was seen only a few times. The chain is built from TRBV2 and TRBJ2-1; 7 bases match TRBD2. Germline V lookup: CDR1 SNHLY, CDR2 FYNNEI. J was trimmed by 5 bases and V by 6 bases; bases with no gene match: 10. The CDR3 runs to 15 residues. CDR3 amino acids: CASSLTSAFDNEQFF. The CDR3 DNA is TGTGCCAGCAGCCTAACTAGCGCCTTTGACAATGAGCAGTTCTTC.

This rearrangement joins TRBV6-6 to TRBJ1-2; no firm D call. CDR3 length: 14 amino acids. Trimming stripped 0 bases from V and 2 bases from J, with 7 bases between. Germline V gives CDR1 MNHNY, CDR2 SVGAGI (reference sequence). For the CDR3, the DNA is TGTGCCAGCAGTTACTCGACGGGAAACTATGGCTACACCTTC. This sequence encodes CASSYSTGNYGYTF.

This clone occurred a few times. The chain is built from TRBV29-1 and TRBJ1-2; 7 positions match TRBD1. The CDR3 length is 14 residues. V lost 3 bases to trimming and J lost 8 bases; unmatched junction nucleotides: 12. Germline CDR1 SQVTM, CDR2 ANQGSEA. CDR3 sequence (DNA): TGCAGCGTTGAGATGGGGACAGTCGTCCGCGGCTACACCTTC. This sequence encodes CSVEMGTVVRGYTF.

This clone was detected a few times. V is TRBV7-2 and J is TRBJ2-1, with D tentatively TRBD1 or TRBD2 (9 bases each). The CDR3 spans 15 residues. Trimming shortened V by 4 bases and J by 14 bases, and 24 bases separated the two germline ends. CDR1 and CDR2 (germline): SGHTA, FQGNSA. The CDR3 DNA is TGTGCCAGCAGCTACACCGGGACAGGGAGGACTAGCGAGTTCTTC. Amino acids: CASSYTGTGRTSEFF. Combining the CDR3 with reference TRBV7-2 and TRBJ2-1 gives the whole variable domain GAGVSQSPSNKVTEKGKDVELRCDPISGHTALYWYRQSLGQGLEFLIYFQGNSAPDKSGLPSDRFSAERTGGSVSTLTIQRTQQEDSAVYLCASSYTGTGRTSEFFGPGTRLTVL.

The V gene is TRBV5-4, the J gene TRBJ2-5; D is unresolved. Germline values: CDR1 SGHNT, CDR2 YYREEE (reference sequence). This CDR3 is 14 amino acids long. V was shortened by 0 bases and J by 0 bases, with 6 bases between the two germline ends. Written as DNA, the CDR3 is TGTGCCAGCAGCTTGGCCAGGTACCAAGAGACCCAGTACTTC. Encoded protein: CASSLARYQETQYF.

This clone has more than one count but fewer than ten. One end of the junction varies from germline; a read error may be responsible. V usage is TRBV6-1 and J usage is TRBJ2-7; TRBD2 is a possible D gene (6 bases). CDR1 is MNHNS and CDR2 is SASEGT in the germline V gene. This CDR3 comprises 15 residues. CDR3: CASGEPVSAGYEQYF. The CDR3 nucleotides are TGTGCCAGCGGTGAACCGGTTTCAGCGGGCTACGAGCAGTACTTC.

The CDR3 spells CASSLEGLAVGNEQYF. The CDR3, as DNA: TGCGCCAGCAGCTTGGAGGGACTAGCGGTAGGCAACGAGCAGTACTTC. The V gene is TRBV5-1, the J gene TRBJ2-7; 11 positions match TRBD2. Germline assignment: CDR1 SGHRS and CDR2 YFSETQ. Trimming cost V 0 bases and J 5 bases; bases outside gene matches: 7. The CDR3 is 16 amino acids.

This clone was found a few times. The rearrangement uses TRBV7-8 and TRBJ2-7; D perhaps matches TRBD2 (5 bases). The ends were cut back, 0 bases at V and 4 bases at J, with 13 bases in the middle. The CDR3 runs to 15 residues. CDR1 and CDR2 (germline): SGHVS, FQNEAQ. CDR3 region: CASSLAAGWGYEQYF. The CDR3 nucleotides are TGTGCCAGCAGCTTAGCGGCGGGTTGGGGATACGAGCAGTACTTC.

As concerns this clone: One end of the junction is discordant with germline, which a read error may explain. The V and J genes are TRBV19 and TRBJ2-5; 11 bases are shared with TRBD2. CDR3 length equals 17 residues. Germline loops: CDR1 LNHDA, CDR2 SQIVND (reference sequence). CDR3 DNA: TGTACCAGTAGACCCCGTAGCGGGAGGGGGAGCACGGAGACCCAGTACTTC. Its protein is CTSRPRSGRGSTETQYF.

Only a few counts were recorded for this clone. The chain has TRBV10-3 and TRBJ1-1, with D possibly TRBD1 on 5 matching bases. V was pared by 3 bases and J by 1 base, with 9 bases between. The length of the CDR3 is 14 residues. The V gene's germline CDR1 is ENHRY and CDR2 SYGVKD. CDR3 coding DNA: TGTGCCATCAGTGAAAGGGGTGGGAACACTGAAGCTTTCTTT. This gives the protein CAISERGGNTEAFF.

V gene TRBV5-4 combines with J gene TRBJ2-7, with 9 bases aligning to TRBD2. CDR1 is SGHNT and CDR2 is YYREEE in the germline V gene (reference sequence). The CDR3 contains 17 residues. Trimming took 3 bases from V and 1 from J; bases not matched to a gene: 11. CDR3 in amino acids: CASSSPLTAGGSYEQYF. Here the CDR3 DNA reads TGTGCCAGCAGCTCCCCCCTGACAGCGGGAGGTTCCTACGAGCAGTACTTC.

The chain couples TRBV19 to TRBJ2-2; no definite D call. V was trimmed by 5 bases and J by 4 bases, leaving 17 bases between them. Germline V gives CDR1 LNHDA, CDR2 SQIVND (reference sequence). The length of the CDR3 is 16 residues. The CDR3 loop is CASSSQVVPPTGELFF. CDR3 DNA: TGTGCCAGTAGTTCTCAGGTGGTTCCCCCCACCGGGGAGCTGTTTTTT.

The chain joins TRBV7-9 to TRBJ1-5; no firm D call. CDR1 is SEHNR, CDR2 FQNEAQ, per germline (reference sequence). Trimming took 5 bases from V and 7 from J, leaving 15 bases between them. This CDR3 spans 14 amino acids. The DNA of the CDR3 is TGTGCCAGCAGCATAGGCGGGATTAGCCAGCCCCAGCATTTT. Its translation is CASSIGGISQPQHF.

The rearrangement uses TRBV11-3 and TRBJ2-3; 10 positions agree with TRBD2. The CDR3 is 18 amino acids. CDR1 and CDR2 from the germline V gene are SGHNT and YENEEA. The J segment lost 2 bases and the V segment lost 2 bases, leaving 10 bases of the junction unmatched. The CDR3 DNA is TGTGCCAGCAGCTTACCAAGGACTAGCGGACCGCCCACAGATACGCAGTATTTT. Its protein is CASSLPRTSGPPTDTQYF.

V is TRBV5-4 and J is TRBJ2-7; maybe TRBD2 (5 bases). The CDR3 spans 15 residues. Germline V lookup: CDR1 SGHNT, CDR2 YYREEE (reference sequence). V lost 1 base to trimming and J lost 5 bases, with 16 bases between them. The CDR3 is CASSLPGDLVDEQYF. In nucleotides, the CDR3 is TGTGCCAGCAGCTTGCCCGGGGATTTGGTAGACGAGCAGTACTTC.

The chain recombines TRBV6-1 with TRBJ2-6; 8 bases line up with TRBD2. Germline CDR1 and CDR2: MNHNS and SASEGT. CDR3 length: 16 amino acids. V shed 4 bases, J shed 1 base, and the junction held 3 bases outside the gene matches. The DNA of the CDR3 is TGTGCCAGCAGTGGGCGGGGGGCATCTGGGGCCAACGTCCTGACTTTC. Encoded protein: CASSGRGASGANVLTF.

This clone was counted between two and nine times. J is TRBJ2-7 and V is TRBV11-2; possible D gene TRBD2, 6 bases. Per germline, CDR1 SGHAT and CDR2 FQNNGV. The V gene lost 5 bases and the J gene lost 3 bases, with 14 bases spanning the gap. The CDR3 spans 14 residues. Here the CDR3 DNA reads TGTGCCAGCAGCCAAAGACTAGAGAGCTACGAGCAGTACTTC. This translates into CASSQRLESYEQYF.

The chain carries TRBV7-9 and TRBJ1-6, with 7 nucleotides matching TRBD1. J lost 6 bases, V lost 1 base, and 3 bases had no gene match. Germline V gene lookup returns CDR1 SEHNR and CDR2 FQNEAQ (reference sequence). The CDR3 extends over 15 amino acids. The CDR3 bases are TGTGCCAGCAGCTTAGAGACAGGGAGTAATTCACCCCTCCACTTT. Translated: CASSLETGSNSPLHF.

This clone showed up just a few times. This sequence joins TRBV14 and TRBJ1-2; D is undetermined. Germline V lookup: CDR1 SGHDN, CDR2 FVKESK. With 1 base removed from V and 7 bases from J, the gap between germline ends came to 10 bases. CDR3 length: 13 amino acids. The CDR3 bases are TGTGCCAGCAGCCAAGTTTTGGGAGGTGGCTACACCTTC. This codes for CASSQVLGGGYTF. Combining the CDR3 with reference TRBV14 and TRBJ1-2 gives the whole variable domain EAGVTQFPSHSVIEKGQTVTLRCDPISGHDNLYWYRRVMGKEIKFLLHFVKESKQDESGMPNNRFLAERTGGTYSTLKVQPAELEDSGVYFCASSQVLGGGYTFGSGTRLTVV.

CDR3 in DNA: TGTGCCAGCAGCTCCTGGACAGAACCTTATGGCTACACCTTC. Its protein product is CASSSWTEPYGYTF. The chain joins TRBV5-6 to TRBJ1-2; tentative D call: TRBD1 (6 bases). This CDR3 has 14 residues. From germline, CDR1 is SGHDT and CDR2 YYEEEE. V gave up 3 bases and J gave up 5 bases, with 14 bases separating them.

This clone showed up just a few times. The chain has TRBV29-1 and TRBJ1-4; D is perhaps TRBD1 (5 bases). CDR3 length: 14 residues. Germline CDR1 is SQVTM and CDR2 is ANQGSEA. With 2 bases removed from V and 7 bases from J, the gap between germline ends came to 14 bases. CDR3 nucleotide sequence: TGCAGCGTTGAATTGGGGGGGGAGTTTGAAAAACTGTTTTTT. Translating gives CSVELGGEFEKLFF.

This chain connects TRBV2 to TRBJ1-1; 7 nucleotides line up with TRBD1. CDR1 is SNHLY and CDR2 is FYNNEI in the germline V gene. Trimming took 6 bases from V and 4 from J; bases not matched to a gene: 14. This CDR3 comprises 16 residues. The CDR3 DNA follows: TGTGCCAGCAGCAAACTGACAGGGCCAAGTACCACTGAAGCTTTCTTT. Encoded protein: CASSKLTGPSTTEAFF.

This clone came up a few times. The chain couples TRBV5-6 to TRBJ2-7; TRBD2 matches 15 bases. CDR3 length: 17 residues. J lost 3 bases, V lost 4 bases, and 8 bases had no gene match. Per germline, CDR1 SGHDT and CDR2 YYEEEE. CDR3 amino acids: CASSPGLAGGSIYEQYF. DNA of the CDR3: TGTGCCAGCAGCCCGGGACTAGCGGGAGGATCAATCTACGAGCAGTACTTC.

The CDR3 DNA reads as TGTGCCGCGTTCGGGACAGCCTATGGCTACACCTTC. Translation gives CAAFGTAYGYTF. V and J are TRBV10-3 and TRBJ1-2; 7 bases map to TRBD1. With V trimmed by 11 bases and J by 4 bases, 7 bases remained unmatched. The V gene's germline CDR1 is ENHRY and CDR2 SYGVKD. The CDR3 totals 12 residues.